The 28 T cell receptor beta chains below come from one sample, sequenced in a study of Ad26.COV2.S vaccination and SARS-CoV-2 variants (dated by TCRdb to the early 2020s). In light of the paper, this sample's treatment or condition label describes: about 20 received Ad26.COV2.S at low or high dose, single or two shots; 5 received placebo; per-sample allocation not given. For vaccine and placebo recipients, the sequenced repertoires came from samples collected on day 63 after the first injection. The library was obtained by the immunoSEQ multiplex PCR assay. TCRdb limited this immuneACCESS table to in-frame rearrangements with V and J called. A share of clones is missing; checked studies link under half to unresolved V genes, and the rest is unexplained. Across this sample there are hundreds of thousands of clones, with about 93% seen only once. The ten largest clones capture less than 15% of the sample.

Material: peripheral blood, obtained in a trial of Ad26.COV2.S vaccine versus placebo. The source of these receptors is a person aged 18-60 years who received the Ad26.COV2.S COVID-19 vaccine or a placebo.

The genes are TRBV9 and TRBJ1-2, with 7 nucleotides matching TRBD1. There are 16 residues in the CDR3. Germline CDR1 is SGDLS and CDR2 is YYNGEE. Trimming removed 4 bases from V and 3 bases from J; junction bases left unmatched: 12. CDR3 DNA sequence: TGTGCCAGCAGCACCGACGCACACAGGGGAGACTATGGCTACACCTTC. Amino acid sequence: CASSTDAHRGDYGYTF.

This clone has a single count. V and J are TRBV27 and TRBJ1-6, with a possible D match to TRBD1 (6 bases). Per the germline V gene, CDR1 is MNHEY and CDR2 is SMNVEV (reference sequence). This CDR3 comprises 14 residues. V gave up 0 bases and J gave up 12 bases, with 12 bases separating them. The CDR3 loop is CASSLSAGDLPLHF. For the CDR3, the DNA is TGTGCCAGCAGTTTATCGGCAGGGGATTTACCCCTCCACTTT.

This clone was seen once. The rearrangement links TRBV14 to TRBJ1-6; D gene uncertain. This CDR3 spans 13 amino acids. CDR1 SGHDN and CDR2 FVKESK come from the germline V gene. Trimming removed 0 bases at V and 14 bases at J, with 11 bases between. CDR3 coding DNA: TGTGCCAGCAGCCAAGATTGGAAGGGCACCCTCCACTTT. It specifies CASSQDWKGTLHF.

CDR3 loop: CSVDGFDRTGGFYEQYF. In DNA form, the CDR3 reads TGCAGCGTTGATGGATTCGATCGGACAGGGGGCTTCTACGAGCAGTACTTC. The rearrangement uses TRBV29-1 and TRBJ2-7, with 11 nucleotides matching TRBD1. V lost 3 bases, J lost 3 bases, and 13 bases stayed unmatched. The CDR3 is made up of 17 amino acids. The germline V gene has CDR1 SQVTM and CDR2 ANQGSEA.

The CDR3 spells CASSTNTGELFF. The CDR3 DNA follows: TGTGCCAGCAGCACCAACACCGGGGAGCTGTTTTTT. The V gene is TRBV6-5, the J gene TRBJ2-2; no definite D call. The CDR3 is 12 residues long. The ends were cut back, 6 bases at V and 2 bases at J, with 4 bases in the middle. Germline V lookup: CDR1 MNHEY, CDR2 SVGAGI.

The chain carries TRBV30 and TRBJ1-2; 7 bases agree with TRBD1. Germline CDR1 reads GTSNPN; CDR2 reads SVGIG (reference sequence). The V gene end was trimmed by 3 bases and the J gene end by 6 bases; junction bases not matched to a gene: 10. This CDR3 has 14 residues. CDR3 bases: TGTGCCTGGAGCAACGAAGGGACAGAGGATGGCTACACCTTC. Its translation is CAWSNEGTEDGYTF.

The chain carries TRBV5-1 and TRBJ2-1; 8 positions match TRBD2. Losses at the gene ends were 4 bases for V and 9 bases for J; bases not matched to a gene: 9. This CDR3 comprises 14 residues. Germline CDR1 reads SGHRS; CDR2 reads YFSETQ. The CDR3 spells CASSGWTSLSEQFF. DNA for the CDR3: TGCGCCAGCAGCGGATGGACTAGCTTGAGTGAGCAGTTCTTC.

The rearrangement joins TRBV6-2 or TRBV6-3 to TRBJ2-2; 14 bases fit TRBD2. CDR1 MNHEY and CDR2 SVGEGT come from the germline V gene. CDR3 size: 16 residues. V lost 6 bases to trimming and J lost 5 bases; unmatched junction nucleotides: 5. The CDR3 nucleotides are TGTGCCAGCAGCAGACTAGCGGGAGGGCCTACCGGGGAGCTGTTTTTT. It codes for CASSRLAGGPTGELFF.

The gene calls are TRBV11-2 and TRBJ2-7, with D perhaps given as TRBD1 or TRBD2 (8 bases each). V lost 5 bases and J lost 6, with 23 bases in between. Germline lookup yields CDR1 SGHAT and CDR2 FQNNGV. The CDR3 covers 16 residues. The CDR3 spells CASSHPGGTGSGEQYF. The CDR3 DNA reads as TGTGCCAGCAGCCACCCGGGGGGGACAGGATCGGGCGAGCAGTACTTC.

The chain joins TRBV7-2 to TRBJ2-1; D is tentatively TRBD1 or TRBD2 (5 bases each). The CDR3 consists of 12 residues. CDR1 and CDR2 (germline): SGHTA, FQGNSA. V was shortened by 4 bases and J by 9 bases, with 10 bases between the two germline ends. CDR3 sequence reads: CASSSYGGEQFF. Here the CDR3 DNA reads TGTGCCAGCAGCTCTTATGGGGGTGAGCAGTTCTTC.

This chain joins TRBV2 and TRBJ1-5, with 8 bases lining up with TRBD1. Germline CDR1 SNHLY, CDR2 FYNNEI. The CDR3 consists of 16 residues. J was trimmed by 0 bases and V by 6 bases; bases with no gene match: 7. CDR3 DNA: TGTGCCAGCAGCCTGGACAGGGAGTATAGCAATCAGCCCCAGCATTTT. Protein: CASSLDREYSNQPQHF.

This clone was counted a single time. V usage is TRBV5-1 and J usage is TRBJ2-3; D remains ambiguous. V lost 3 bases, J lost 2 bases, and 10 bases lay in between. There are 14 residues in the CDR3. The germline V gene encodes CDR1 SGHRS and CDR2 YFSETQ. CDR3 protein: CASSWAPDTDTQYF. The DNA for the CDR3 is TGCGCCAGCAGCTGGGCCCCCGACACAGATACGCAGTATTTT.

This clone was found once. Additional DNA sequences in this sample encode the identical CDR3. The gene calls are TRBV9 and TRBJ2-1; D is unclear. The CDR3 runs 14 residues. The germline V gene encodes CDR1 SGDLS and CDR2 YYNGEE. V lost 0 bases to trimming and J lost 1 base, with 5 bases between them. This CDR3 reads CASSVGGSYNEQFF. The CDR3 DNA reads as TGTGCCAGCAGCGTAGGAGGTTCCTACAATGAGCAGTTCTTC.

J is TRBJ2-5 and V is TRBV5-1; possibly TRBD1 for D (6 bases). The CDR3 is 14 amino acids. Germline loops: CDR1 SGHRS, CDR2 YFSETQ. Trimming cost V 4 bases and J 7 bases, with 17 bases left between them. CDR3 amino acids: CASSPDSQAGTQYF. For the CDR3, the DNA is TGCGCCAGCAGCCCGGACAGTCAGGCCGGGACCCAGTACTTC.

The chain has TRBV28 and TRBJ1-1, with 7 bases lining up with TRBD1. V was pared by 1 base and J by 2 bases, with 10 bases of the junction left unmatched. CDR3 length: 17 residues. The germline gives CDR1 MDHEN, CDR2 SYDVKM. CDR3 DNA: TGTGCCAGCAGTTTATATCTAAGACAGGGTCGAAACACTGAAGCTTTCTTT. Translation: CASSLYLRQGRNTEAFF. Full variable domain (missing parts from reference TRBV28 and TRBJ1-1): DVKVTQSSRYLVKRTGEKVFLECVQDMDHENMFWYRQDPGLGLRLIYFSYDVKMKEKGDIPEGYSVSREKKERFSLILESASTNQTSMYLCASSLYLRQGRNTEAFFGQGTRLTVV.

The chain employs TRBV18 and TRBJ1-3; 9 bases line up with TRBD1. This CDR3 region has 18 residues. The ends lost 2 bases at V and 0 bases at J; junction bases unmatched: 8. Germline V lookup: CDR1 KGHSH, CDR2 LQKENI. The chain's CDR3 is CASSPYRGPASSGNTIYF. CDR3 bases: TGTGCCAGCTCACCATACAGGGGGCCGGCGAGCTCTGGAAACACCATATATTTT.

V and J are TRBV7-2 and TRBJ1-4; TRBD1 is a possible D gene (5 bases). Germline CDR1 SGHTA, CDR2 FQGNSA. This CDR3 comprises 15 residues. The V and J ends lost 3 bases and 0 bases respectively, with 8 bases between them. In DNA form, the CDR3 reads TGTGCCAGCAGCTTTTGGGGGACAACTAATGAAAAACTGTTTTTT. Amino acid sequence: CASSFWGTTNEKLFF.

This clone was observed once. The CDR3: CATSVDANTGELFF. CDR3 nucleotide sequence: TGTGCCACCAGTGTAGACGCGAACACCGGGGAGCTGTTTTTT. The chain is built from TRBV15 and TRBJ2-2; no clear D. V was shortened by 6 bases and J by 0 bases, with 8 bases between the two germline ends. CDR3 length equals 14 residues. Looked up from germline, CDR1 is LNHNV and CDR2 is YYDKDF (reference sequence).

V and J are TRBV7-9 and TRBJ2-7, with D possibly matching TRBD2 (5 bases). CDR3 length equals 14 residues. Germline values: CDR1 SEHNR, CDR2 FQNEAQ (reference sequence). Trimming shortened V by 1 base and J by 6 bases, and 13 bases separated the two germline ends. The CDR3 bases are TGTGCCAGCAGCTTAGGCCAGAATGAGGGCGAGCAGTACTTC. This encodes CASSLGQNEGEQYF.

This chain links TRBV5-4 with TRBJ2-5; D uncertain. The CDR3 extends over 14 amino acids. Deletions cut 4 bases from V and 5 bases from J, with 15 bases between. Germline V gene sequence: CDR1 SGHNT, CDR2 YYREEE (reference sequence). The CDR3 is CASSPWHSSETQYF. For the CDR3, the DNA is TGTGCCAGCAGCCCTTGGCACTCTTCCGAGACCCAGTACTTC.

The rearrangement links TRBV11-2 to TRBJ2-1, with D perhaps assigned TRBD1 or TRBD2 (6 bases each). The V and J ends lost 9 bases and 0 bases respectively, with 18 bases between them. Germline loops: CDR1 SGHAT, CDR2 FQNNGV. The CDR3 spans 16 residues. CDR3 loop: CASKRGDPSSYNEQFF. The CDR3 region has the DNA TGTGCCAGTAAGAGGGGGGACCCCAGCTCCTACAATGAGCAGTTCTTC.

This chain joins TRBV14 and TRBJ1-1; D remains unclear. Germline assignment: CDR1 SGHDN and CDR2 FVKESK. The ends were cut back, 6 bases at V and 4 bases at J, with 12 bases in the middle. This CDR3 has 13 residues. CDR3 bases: TGTGCCAGCAGTCGAGGTTCCCCCACTGAAGCTTTCTTT. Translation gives CASSRGSPTEAFF.

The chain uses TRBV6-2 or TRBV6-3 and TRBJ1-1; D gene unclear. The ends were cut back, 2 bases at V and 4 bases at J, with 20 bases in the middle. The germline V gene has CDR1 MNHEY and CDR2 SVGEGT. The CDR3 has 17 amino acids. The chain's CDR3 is CASSYGDSETNSTEAFF. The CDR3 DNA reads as TGTGCCAGCAGTTACGGAGATTCCGAGACAAATAGCACTGAAGCTTTCTTT.

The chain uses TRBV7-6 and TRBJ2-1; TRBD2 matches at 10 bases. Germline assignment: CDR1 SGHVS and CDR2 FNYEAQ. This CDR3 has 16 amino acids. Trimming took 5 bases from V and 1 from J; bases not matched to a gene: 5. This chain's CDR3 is CASSPPSGSSYNEQFF. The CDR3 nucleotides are TGTGCCAGCAGCCCCCCTAGCGGGAGTTCCTACAATGAGCAGTTCTTC.

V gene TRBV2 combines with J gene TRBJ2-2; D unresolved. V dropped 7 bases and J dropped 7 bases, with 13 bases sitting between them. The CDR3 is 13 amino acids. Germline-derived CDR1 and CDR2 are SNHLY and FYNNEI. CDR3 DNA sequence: TGTGCCAGCACGGAAACTCGGATCGGGGAGCTGTTTTTT. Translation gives CASTETRIGELFF.

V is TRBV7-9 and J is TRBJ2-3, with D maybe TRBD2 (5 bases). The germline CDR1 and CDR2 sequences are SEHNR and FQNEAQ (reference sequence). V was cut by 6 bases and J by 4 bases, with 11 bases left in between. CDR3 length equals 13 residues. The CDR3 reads CASRPGVSDTQYF. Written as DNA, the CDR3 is TGTGCCAGCAGGCCCGGGGTATCAGATACGCAGTATTTT.

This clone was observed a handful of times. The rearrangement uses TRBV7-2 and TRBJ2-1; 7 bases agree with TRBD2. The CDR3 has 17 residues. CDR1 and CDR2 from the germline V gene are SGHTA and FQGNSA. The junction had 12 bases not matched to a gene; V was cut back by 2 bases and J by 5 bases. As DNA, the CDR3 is TGTGCCAGCAGCTTACGCTGGCGTGCGGGAGAGAACAATGAGCAGTTCTTC. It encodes CASSLRWRAGENNEQFF.

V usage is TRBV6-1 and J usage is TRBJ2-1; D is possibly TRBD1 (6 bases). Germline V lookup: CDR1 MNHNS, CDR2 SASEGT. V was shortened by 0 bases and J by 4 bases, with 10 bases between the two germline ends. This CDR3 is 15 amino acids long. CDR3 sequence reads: CASSEAPTGYNEQFF. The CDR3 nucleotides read TGTGCCAGCAGTGAAGCCCCCACAGGGTACAATGAGCAGTTCTTC.